This T cell receptor (beta chain) was identified during a study of identical twins. Overall study results and limits: Among out-of-frame alpha sequences shared by twins, low generation probability occurred in excess.

CDR1 and CDR2 (germline): SGHAT, FQNNGV. V was clipped by 4 bases and J by 7 bases, with 15 bases between them. This CDR3 comprises 14 residues. TCRdb re-derived calls from the 5' RACE reads in MiXCR, one entry per CDR3 protein. Among about 530,000 distinct CDR3 sequences, 20% to 25% were seen once, and the ten largest hold around 0.5%. Notes on this clonotype: Its antigen is unknown.

The data also belong to a second study, concerning yellow fever vaccine responses in identical twins.

The source material was CD4+ T cells sorted from blood. V usage is TRBV11-2 and J usage is TRBJ2-3, with D hard to call. This receptor was obtained from a woman between 18 and 30 years old in good health. The CDR3 nucleotides are TGTGCCAGCAGCTCCGATACTCTAGGATATACGCAGTATTTT. Its protein product is CASSSDTLGYTQYF.